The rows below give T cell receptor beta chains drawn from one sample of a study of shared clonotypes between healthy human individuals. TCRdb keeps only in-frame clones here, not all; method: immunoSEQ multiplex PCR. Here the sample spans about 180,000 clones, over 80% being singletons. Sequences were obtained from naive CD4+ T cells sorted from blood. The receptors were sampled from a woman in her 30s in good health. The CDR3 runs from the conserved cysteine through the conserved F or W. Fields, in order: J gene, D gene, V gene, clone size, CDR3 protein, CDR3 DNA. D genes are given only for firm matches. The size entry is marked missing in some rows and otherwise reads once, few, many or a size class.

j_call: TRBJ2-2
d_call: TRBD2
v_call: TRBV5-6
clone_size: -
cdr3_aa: CASSLARGSWTGELFF
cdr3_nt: TGTGCCAGCAGCTTGGCGCGGGGGTCGTGGACCGGGGAGCTGTTTTTT

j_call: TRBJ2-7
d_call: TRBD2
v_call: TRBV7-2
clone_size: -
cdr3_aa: CASSPSSGEPYEQYF
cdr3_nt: TGTGCCAGCAGCCCCTCTAGCGGCGAACCCTACGAGCAGTACTTC

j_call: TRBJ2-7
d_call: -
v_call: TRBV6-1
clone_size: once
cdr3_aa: CASSSHRVSYEQYF
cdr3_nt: TGTGCCAGCTCATCACACAGGGTATCCTACGAGCAGTACTTC

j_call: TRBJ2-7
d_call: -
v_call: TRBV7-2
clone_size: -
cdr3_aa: CASSLYLAESYYF
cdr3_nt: TGTGCCAGCAGCTTATACTTAGCGGAGTCTTATTACTTC

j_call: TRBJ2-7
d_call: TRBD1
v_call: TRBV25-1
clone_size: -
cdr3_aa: CASSEPGQGDEQYF
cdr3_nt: TGTGCCAGCAGTGAGCCGGGACAGGGGGACGAGCAGTACTTC

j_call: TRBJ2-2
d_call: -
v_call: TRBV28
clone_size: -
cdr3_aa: CASSLSRRDPTGELFF
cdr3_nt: TGTGCCAGCAGTTTATCAAGGCGGGATCCCACCGGGGAGCTGTTTTTT

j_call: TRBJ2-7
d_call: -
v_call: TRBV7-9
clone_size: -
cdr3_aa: CASSAGRAYEQYF
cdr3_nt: TGTGCCAGCAGCGCCGGACGGGCCTACGAGCAGTACTTC

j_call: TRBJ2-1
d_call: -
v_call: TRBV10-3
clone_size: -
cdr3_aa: CAILNENSYNEQFF
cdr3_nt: TGTGCCATACTCAACGAAAACTCCTACAATGAGCAGTTCTTC

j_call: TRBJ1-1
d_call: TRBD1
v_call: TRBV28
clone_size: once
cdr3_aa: CASSPPTGGTEAFF
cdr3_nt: TGTGCCAGCAGTCCACCGACAGGGGGCACTGAAGCTTTCTTT

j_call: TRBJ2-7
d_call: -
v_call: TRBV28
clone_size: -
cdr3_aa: CASSRYGGRHYEQYF
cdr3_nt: TGTGCCAGCAGCCGTTACGGTGGGCGTCACTACGAGCAGTACTTC

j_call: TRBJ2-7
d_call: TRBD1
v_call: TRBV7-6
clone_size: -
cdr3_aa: CASSLRQGAYEQYF
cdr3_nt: TGTGCCAGCAGCCTACGACAGGGGGCTTACGAGCAGTACTTC

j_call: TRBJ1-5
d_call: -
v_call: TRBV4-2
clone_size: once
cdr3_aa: CASSQERRNQPQHF
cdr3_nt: TGTGCCAGCAGCCAAGAACGCCGCAATCAGCCCCAGCATTTT

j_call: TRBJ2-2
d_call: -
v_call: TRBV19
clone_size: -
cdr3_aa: CASSMLGLRTGELFF
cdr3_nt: TGTGCCAGTAGTATGCTGGGCTTACGGACCGGGGAGCTGTTTTTT

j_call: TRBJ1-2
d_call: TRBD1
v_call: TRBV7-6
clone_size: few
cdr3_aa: CASSPQQGANYGYTF
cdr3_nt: TGTGCCAGCAGCCCGCAACAGGGGGCTAACTATGGCTACACCTTC

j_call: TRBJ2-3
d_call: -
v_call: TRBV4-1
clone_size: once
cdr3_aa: CASSPSLGLSADTQYF
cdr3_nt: TGCGCCAGCAGCCCGAGCCTAGGGCTATCTGCAGATACGCAGTATTTT

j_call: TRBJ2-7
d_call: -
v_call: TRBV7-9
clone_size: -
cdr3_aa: CASSLGGGPKRYEQYF
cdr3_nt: TGTGCCAGCAGCTTAGGGGGCGGGCCAAAGAGGTACGAGCAGTACTTC

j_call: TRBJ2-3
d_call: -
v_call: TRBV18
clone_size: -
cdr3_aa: CASSQGVIDTQYF
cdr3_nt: TGTGCCAGCTCACAGGGAGTTATAGATACGCAGTATTTT

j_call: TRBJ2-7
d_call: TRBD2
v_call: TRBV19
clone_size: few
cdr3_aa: CASSTSGYEQYF
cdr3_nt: TGTGCCAGTAGCACTAGCGGTTACGAGCAGTACTTC

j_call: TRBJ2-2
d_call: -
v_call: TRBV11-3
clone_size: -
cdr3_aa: CASSINTGELFF
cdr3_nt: TGTGCCAGCAGCATTAACACCGGGGAGCTGTTTTTT

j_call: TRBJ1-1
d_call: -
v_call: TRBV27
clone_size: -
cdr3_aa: CASSFDSGGNTEAFF
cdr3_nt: TGTGCCAGCAGTTTCGATTCGGGGGGGAACACTGAAGCTTTCTTT

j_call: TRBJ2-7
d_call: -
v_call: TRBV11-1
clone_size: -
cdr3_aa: CASSLFGSYEQYF
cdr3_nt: TGTGCCAGCAGCTTATTCGGCTCCTACGAGCAGTACTTC

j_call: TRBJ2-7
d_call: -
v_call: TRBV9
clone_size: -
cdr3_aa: CASSVGEFLEQYF
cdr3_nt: TGTGCCAGCAGCGTAGGGGAGTTTCTCGAGCAGTACTTC

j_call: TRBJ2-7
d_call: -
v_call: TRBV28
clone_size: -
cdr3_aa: CASSFTDSYEQYF
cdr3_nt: TGTGCCAGCAGTTTTACAGACTCCTACGAGCAGTACTTC

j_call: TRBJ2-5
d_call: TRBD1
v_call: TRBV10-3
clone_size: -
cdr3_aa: CATSTGGMRETQYF
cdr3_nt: TGTGCCACTTCGACAGGGGGCATGCGGGAGACCCAGTACTTC

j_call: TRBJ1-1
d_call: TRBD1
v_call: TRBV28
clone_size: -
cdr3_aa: CASRDTGGWRTEAFF
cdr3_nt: TGTGCCAGCAGAGATACAGGGGGCTGGCGGACTGAAGCTTTCTTT

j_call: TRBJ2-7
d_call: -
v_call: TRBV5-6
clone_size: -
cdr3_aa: CASSLGGRIDEQYF
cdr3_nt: TGTGCCAGCAGCTTGGGAGGGAGAATCGACGAGCAGTACTTC

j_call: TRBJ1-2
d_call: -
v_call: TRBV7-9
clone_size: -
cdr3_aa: CASSFAGTSSYGYTF
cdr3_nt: TGTGCCAGCAGCTTTGCCGGGACAAGTTCCTATGGCTACACCTTC

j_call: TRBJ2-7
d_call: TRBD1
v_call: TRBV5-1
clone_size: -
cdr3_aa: CASSTMTGEDSYEQYF
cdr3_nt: TGCGCCAGCAGCACGATGACAGGGGAGGATTCCTACGAGCAGTACTTC

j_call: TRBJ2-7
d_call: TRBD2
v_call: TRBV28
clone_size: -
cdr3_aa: CASSLGTSRADEQYF
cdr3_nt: TGTGCCAGCAGTTTAGGGACTAGCAGGGCGGACGAGCAGTACTTC

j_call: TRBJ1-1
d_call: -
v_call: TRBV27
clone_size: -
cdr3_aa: CASSLFSNTEAFF
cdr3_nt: TGTGCCAGCAGTTTATTTTCGAACACTGAAGCTTTCTTT

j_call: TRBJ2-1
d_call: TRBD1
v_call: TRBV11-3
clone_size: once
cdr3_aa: CASSLQGPPYNEQFF
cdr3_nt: TGTGCCAGCAGTCTACAGGGGCCCCCCTACAATGAGCAGTTCTTC

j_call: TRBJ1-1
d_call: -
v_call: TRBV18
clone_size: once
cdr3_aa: CASSPLRDILRNTEAFF
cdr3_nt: TGTGCCAGCTCTCCCCTCCGGGACATTCTCCGGAACACTGAAGCTTTCTTT

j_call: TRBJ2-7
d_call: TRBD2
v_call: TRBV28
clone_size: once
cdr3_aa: CASKLAGGFYEQYF
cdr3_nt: TGTGCCAGCAAACTAGCGGGAGGTTTCTACGAGCAGTACTTC

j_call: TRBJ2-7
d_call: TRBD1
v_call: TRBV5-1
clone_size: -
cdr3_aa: CASTPGQGTSYEQYF
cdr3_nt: TGCGCCAGCACCCCGGGACAGGGGACCTCCTACGAGCAGTACTTC

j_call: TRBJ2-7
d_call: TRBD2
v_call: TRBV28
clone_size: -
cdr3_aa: CASSPGTSGKYEQYF
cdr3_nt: TGTGCCAGCAGTCCCGGGACTAGCGGGAAGTACGAGCAGTACTTC

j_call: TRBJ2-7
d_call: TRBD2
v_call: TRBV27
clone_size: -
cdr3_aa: CASSRRLAGGPHEQYF
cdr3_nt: TGTGCCAGCAGTCGTAGACTAGCGGGAGGGCCACACGAGCAGTACTTC

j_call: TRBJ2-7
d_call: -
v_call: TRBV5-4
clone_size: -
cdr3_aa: CASSLPVGSGYEQYF
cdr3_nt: TGTGCCAGCAGCTTACCGGTTGGGAGTGGGTACGAGCAGTACTTC

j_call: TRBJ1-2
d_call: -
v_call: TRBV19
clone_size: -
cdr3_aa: CASRFNGGRRVRYGYTF
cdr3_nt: TGTGCCAGTAGGTTCAACGGGGGTCGGAGAGTCCGCTATGGCTACACCTTC

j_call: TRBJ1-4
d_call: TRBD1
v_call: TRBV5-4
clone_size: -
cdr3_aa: CASSEQGGNEKLFF
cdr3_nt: TGTGCCAGCAGCGAACAGGGGGGTAATGAAAAACTGTTTTTT

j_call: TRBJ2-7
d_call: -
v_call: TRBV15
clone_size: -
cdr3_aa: CATSRGQLTIYEQYF
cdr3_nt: TGTGCCACCAGCAGAGGACAGCTGACAATCTACGAGCAGTACTTC

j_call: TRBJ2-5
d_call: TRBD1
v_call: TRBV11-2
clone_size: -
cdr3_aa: CASSLGTGRETQYF
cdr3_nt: TGTGCCAGCAGCTTGGGGACAGGGAGAGAGACCCAGTACTTC

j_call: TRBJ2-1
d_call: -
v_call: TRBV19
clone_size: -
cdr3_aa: CASSINGGNYNEQFF
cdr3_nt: TGTGCCAGTAGTATTAATGGCGGGAACTACAATGAGCAGTTCTTC

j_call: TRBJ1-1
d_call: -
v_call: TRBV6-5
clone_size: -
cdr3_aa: CASAGQTNTEAFF
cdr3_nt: TGTGCCAGCGCCGGACAGACGAACACTGAAGCTTTCTTT

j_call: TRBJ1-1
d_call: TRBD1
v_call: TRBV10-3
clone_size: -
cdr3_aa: CAISEYWQGGFDTEAFF
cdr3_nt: TGTGCCATCAGTGAGTACTGGCAGGGGGGTTTCGACACTGAAGCTTTCTTT

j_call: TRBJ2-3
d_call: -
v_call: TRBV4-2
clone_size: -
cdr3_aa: CASTHKGEYFRRDTQYF
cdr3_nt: TGTGCCAGCACTCACAAGGGGGAGTACTTCAGGCGGGATACGCAGTATTTT

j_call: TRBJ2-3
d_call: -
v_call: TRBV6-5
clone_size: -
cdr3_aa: CASSIRDGFTDTQYF
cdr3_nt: TGTGCCAGCAGTATCCGGGACGGTTTCACAGATACGCAGTATTTT

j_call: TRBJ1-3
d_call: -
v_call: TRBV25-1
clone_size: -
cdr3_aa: CASSRAPGNTIYF
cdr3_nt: TGTGCCAGCAGTAGGGCGCCTGGAAACACCATATATTTT

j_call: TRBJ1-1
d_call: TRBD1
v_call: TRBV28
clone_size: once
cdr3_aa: CASRIDRVGTEAFF
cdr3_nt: TGTGCCAGCAGAATAGACAGGGTGGGGACTGAAGCTTTCTTT

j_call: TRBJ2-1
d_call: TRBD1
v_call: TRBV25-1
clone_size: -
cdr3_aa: CASSDPTFGTGANEQFF
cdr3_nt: TGTGCCAGCAGTGACCCCACCTTTGGGACAGGAGCCAATGAGCAGTTCTTC

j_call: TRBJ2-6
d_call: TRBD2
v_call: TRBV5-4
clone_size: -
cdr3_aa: CASSGLAINSGANVLTF
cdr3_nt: TGTGCCAGCAGCGGACTAGCGATCAACTCTGGGGCCAACGTCCTGACTTTC

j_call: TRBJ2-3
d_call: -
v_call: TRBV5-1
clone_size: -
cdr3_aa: CASSSSQSSDTQYF
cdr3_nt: TGCGCCAGCAGTTCCTCTCAAAGCTCAGATACGCAGTATTTT

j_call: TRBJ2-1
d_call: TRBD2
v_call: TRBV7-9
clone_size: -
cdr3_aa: CASSSSTSGRDNEQFF
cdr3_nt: TGTGCCAGCAGCTCTTCTACTAGCGGGAGGGACAATGAGCAGTTCTTC

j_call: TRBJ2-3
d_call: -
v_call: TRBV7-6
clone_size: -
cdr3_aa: CASSLAGSGTDTQYF
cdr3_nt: TGTGCCAGCAGCTTAGCGGGGAGCGGGACAGATACGCAGTATTTT

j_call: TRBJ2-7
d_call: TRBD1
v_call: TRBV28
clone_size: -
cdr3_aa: CASSFYDRVYEQYF
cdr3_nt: TGTGCCAGCAGTTTTTACGACAGGGTCTACGAGCAGTACTTC

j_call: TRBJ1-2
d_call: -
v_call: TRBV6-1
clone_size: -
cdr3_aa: CASSESRAGGYTF
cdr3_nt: TGTGCCAGCAGTGAATCCAGGGCGGGAGGCTACACCTTC

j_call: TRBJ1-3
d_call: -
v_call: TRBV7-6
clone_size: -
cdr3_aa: CASSPTPNSGNTIYF
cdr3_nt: TGTGCCAGCAGCCCCACACCGAACTCTGGAAACACCATATATTTT

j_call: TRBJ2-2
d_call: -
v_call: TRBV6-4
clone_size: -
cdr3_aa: CASSRDTWGSGELFF
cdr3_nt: TGTGCCAGCAGTCGCGACACCTGGGGGAGCGGGGAGCTGTTTTTT